The 18 T cell receptor beta chains presented below share a single source sample, sequenced in a study of STAT5B mutations in CD4+ large granular lymphocyte leukemia (dated by TCRdb to the early 2020s). The library was obtained by the immunoSEQ multiplex PCR assay. TCRdb took this table from immuneACCESS and kept in-frame rearrangements with V and J called. Such tables lack part of the clones; where checked against another copy, unresolved V genes explain under half of the gap, and the rest is unexplained. The sample has approximately 24,000 clones on record, around 81% of them singletons. The ten largest clones take up 0.42% of the sample. Sequencing used CD4+ T cells from blood buffy coats. These receptors all stem from a human donor in good health.

The rearrangement uses TRBV2 and TRBJ2-4, with 8 bases matching TRBD2. The CDR3 is made up of 14 amino acids. The J segment lost 1 base and the V segment lost 8 bases, leaving 4 bases of the junction unmatched. Germline CDR1 SNHLY, CDR2 FYNNEI. The CDR3 DNA sequence: TGTGCCAGCTTAGCGGGGTTGGCCAAAAACATTCAGTACTTC. Amino acid sequence: CASLAGLAKNIQYF.

In its sample, this clone was seen a few times. The chain carries TRBV19 and TRBJ1-5, with D possibly matching TRBD1 (6 bases). Germline CDR1 and CDR2: LNHDA and SQIVND (reference sequence). This CDR3 spans 14 amino acids. V was cut by 1 base and J by 7 bases, with 11 bases left in between. The CDR3 bases are TGTGCCAGTAGTATAGTCGGGGGCGGACAGCCCCAGCATTTT. Translation gives CASSIVGGGQPQHF.

This clone was found once. This sequence joins TRBV18 and TRBJ1-2; D gene ambiguous. The CDR3 is 13 amino acids. Per germline, CDR1 KGHSH and CDR2 LQKENI. Trimming removed 4 bases at V and 1 base at J, with 7 bases between. CDR3 sequence: CASSQDGNYGYTF. DNA for the CDR3: TGTGCCAGCTCACAGGACGGTAACTATGGCTACACCTTC.

The chain recombines TRBV6-6 with TRBJ2-7; D is unresolved. The CDR3 length is 13 residues. V lost 5 bases, J lost 2 bases, and 10 bases lay in between. Germline assignment: CDR1 MNHNY and CDR2 SVGAGI (reference sequence). CDR3 residues: CASSPDITYEQYF. CDR3 nucleotides: TGTGCCAGCAGTCCCGACATCACCTACGAGCAGTACTTC.

The chain recombines TRBV4-3 with TRBJ1-6, with TRBD1 matching 8 bases. With 0 bases clipped from V and 9 bases from J, the junction kept 7 bases outside the gene matches. CDR1 LGHNA and CDR2 YSLEER come from the germline V gene. This CDR3 is 16 amino acids long. CDR3 DNA sequence: TGCGCCAGCAGCCAAGATTCTAGACAGGGGATTTCACCCCTCCACTTT. This sequence encodes CASSQDSRQGISPLHF.

There are a few counts of this clone. The chain recombines TRBV19 with TRBJ2-1; D gene uncertain. Germline V gene sequence: CDR1 LNHDA, CDR2 SQIVND (reference sequence). V lost 5 bases and J 4 bases, leaving 3 bases between the germline ends. The CDR3 spans 11 residues. In nucleotides, the CDR3 is TGTGCCAGTAGTGTGTACAATGAGCAGTTCTTC. Its translation is CASSVYNEQFF.

The V and J genes are TRBV9 and TRBJ1-6, with a tentative D call TRBD1 (6 bases). CDR1 is SGDLS, CDR2 YYNGEE, per germline. The CDR3 length is 15 residues. Trimming took off 3 bases at V and 9 bases at J, with 16 bases between the two ends. This chain's CDR3 is CASSAGGQNFSPLHF. The CDR3 DNA is TGTGCCAGCAGCGCCGGGGGACAAAACTTTTCACCCCTCCACTTT.

This clone has only a few counts. This rearrangement joins TRBV28 to TRBJ2-5; D gene unclear. The germline V and J ends were trimmed by 3 bases and 1 base, with 15 bases remaining between them. Germline V gene data show CDR1 as MDHEN and CDR2 as SYDVKM. CDR3 length: 16 amino acids. CDR3 nucleotides: TGTGCCAGCAGTTTTTCCGTGCGGCAGGTCCAAGAGACCCAGTACTTC. Residues: CASSFSVRQVQETQYF.

The rearrangement uses TRBV28 and TRBJ1-1; TRBD1 matches at 7 bases. This CDR3 region has 12 residues. Trimming at V came to 2 bases and at J to 10 bases, leaving 4 bases not matched to a gene. Germline CDR1 reads MDHEN; CDR2 reads SYDVKM. The CDR3 coding sequence is TGTGCCAGCAGTTTAGCGGCAGGGGGAGCTTTCTTT. It translates to CASSLAAGGAFF.

The rearrangement uses TRBV11-2 and TRBJ2-7, with TRBD2 matching over 12 bases. The CDR3 is 16 amino acids. The V gene's germline CDR1 is SGHAT and CDR2 FQNNGV. V gave up 1 base and J gave up 2 bases; unmatched junction bases: 3. The chain's CDR3 is CASSLVSSGGAYEQYF. The CDR3 DNA is TGTGCCAGCAGCTTAGTATCTAGCGGGGGGGCCTACGAGCAGTACTTC.

This chain connects TRBV29-1 to TRBJ1-2, with D possibly matching TRBD1 (5 bases). CDR3 length equals 12 residues. V lost 3 bases and J lost 2, with 7 bases in between. The V gene's germline CDR1 is SQVTM and CDR2 ANQGSEA. The CDR3 DNA reads TGCAGCGTTGATCGGGGGAACTATGGCTACACCTTC. This translates into CSVDRGNYGYTF.

The chain is built from TRBV5-1 and TRBJ2-5, with 8 bases identical to TRBD1. The CDR3 length is 15 residues. Germline CDR1 is SGHRS and CDR2 is YFSETQ. Unmatched junction bases numbered 9, after V lost 3 bases and J lost 5 bases. The CDR3 sequence is CASSWGQATGETQYF. The CDR3 region has the DNA TGCGCCAGCAGCTGGGGACAGGCCACCGGTGAGACCCAGTACTTC.

V gene TRBV5-1 combines with J gene TRBJ1-2; D gene uncertain. This CDR3 spans 13 amino acids. The germline gives CDR1 SGHRS, CDR2 YFSETQ. Deletions cut 1 base from V and 6 bases from J, with 10 bases between. The CDR3 sequence: CASSLPHADGYTF. The CDR3 DNA follows: TGCGCCAGCAGCTTGCCCCACGCGGATGGCTACACCTTC. The entire variable domain, with the rest obtained from reference TRBV5-1 and TRBJ1-2, is as follows: KAGVTQTPRYLIKTRGQQVTLSCSPISGHRSVSWYQQTPGQGLQFLFEYFSETQRNKGNFPGRFSGRQFSNSRSEMNVSTLELGDSALYLCASSLPHADGYTFGSGTRLTVV.

The chain combines TRBV5-4 with TRBJ2-7; no definite D call. V was clipped by 0 bases and J by 2 bases, with 6 bases between them. The CDR3 consists of 13 residues. Germline CDR1 SGHNT, CDR2 YYREEE (reference sequence). In nucleotides, the CDR3 is TGTGCCAGCAGCTTGGGCGACGCCTACGAGCAGTACTTC. Translation: CASSLGDAYEQYF. The complete variable domain, with remaining parts taken from reference TRBV5-4 and TRBJ2-7, reads ETGVTQSPTHLIKTRGQQVTLRCSSQSGHNTVSWYQQALGQGPQFIFQYYREEENGRGNFPPRFSGLQFPNYSSELNVNALELDDSALYLCASSLGDAYEQYFGPGTRLTVT.

J is TRBJ2-3 and V is TRBV10-2; TRBD2 matches at 7 bases. CDR3 length equals 17 residues. The V gene's germline CDR1 is WSHSY and CDR2 SAAADI. The ends lost 2 bases at V and 2 bases at J; junction bases unmatched: 10. CDR3 sequence (DNA): TGCGCCAGCAGTGAGGGATTCGCTAGCGGAGTCACAGATACGCAGTATTTT. Its translation is CASSEGFASGVTDTQYF.

This chain links TRBV7-9 with TRBJ2-1; 12 nucleotides line up with TRBD2. The CDR3 spans 19 residues. CDR1 is SEHNR, CDR2 FQNEAQ, per germline (reference sequence). V dropped 6 bases and J dropped 0; count of bases not matched to a gene: 12. In nucleotides, the CDR3 is TGTGCCAGCAGACTCGGGCTAGCGGGAGGGCTGAGCTCCTACAATGAGCAGTTCTTC. Translating it yields CASRLGLAGGLSSYNEQFF.

The chain joins TRBV11-2 to TRBJ2-3; D is ambiguous. This CDR3 spans 16 amino acids. V lost 1 base, J lost 2 bases, and 13 bases lay in between. Germline V gives CDR1 SGHAT, CDR2 FQNNGV. CDR3 protein: CASSLGFPGPTDTQYF. Here the CDR3 DNA reads TGTGCCAGCAGCTTAGGCTTCCCGGGCCCCACAGATACGCAGTATTTT.

The chain joins TRBV9 to TRBJ2-2, with TRBD2 identical over 11 bases. Germline assignment: CDR1 SGDLS and CDR2 YYNGEE. The CDR3 is made up of 16 amino acids. The junction had 9 bases not matched to a gene; V was cut back by 4 bases and J by 7 bases. The CDR3 coding sequence is TGTGCCAGCAGCCATGTTAGCGGGGGGGCAGGCGGGGAGCTGTTTTTT. It encodes CASSHVSGGAGGELFF.